The 23 T cell receptor beta chains presented below share a single source sample, sequenced in a study of T cells after yellow fever vaccination. TCRdb redid the calling of the 5' RACE reads with MiXCR, one entry per CDR3 protein. The sample holds about 400,000 distinct CDR3 sequences, 6.2% seen once. The sequencing used PBMCs, collected 5 days after the yellow fever booster vaccination. The receptors stem from a man aged 25 to 45 who received the YFV17D yellow fever vaccine.

This clonotype appeared a few times. The genes are TRBV5-1 and TRBJ1-4; 7 nucleotides match TRBD1. The trim removed 4 bases at V and 12 bases at J, leaving 6 bases unmatched. Germline CDR1 and CDR2: SGHRS and YFSETQ. The CDR3 is 12 residues long. CDR3 protein: CASSQTGEQLFF. DNA for the CDR3: TGCGCCAGCAGCCAAACAGGGGAGCAACTGTTTTTT.

This clonotype was recorded many times. The chain combines TRBV20-1 with TRBJ2-5; TRBD2 matches 9 bases. J lost 8 bases, V lost 0 bases, and 4 bases had no gene match. CDR1 DFQATT and CDR2 SNEGSKA come from the germline V gene (reference sequence). CDR3 length: 13 residues. The CDR3 region is CSARDLGLATQYF. CDR3 sequence (DNA): TGCAGTGCTAGAGATCTGGGACTAGCAACCCAGTACTTC.

Many counts were recorded for this clonotype. The chain employs TRBV29-1 and TRBJ2-5, with 9 bases identical to TRBD1. CDR1 and CDR2 (germline): SQVTM, ANQGSEA. Trimming took 5 bases from V and 3 from J; bases not matched to a gene: 16. The length of the CDR3 is 17 residues. CDR3 protein: CSVLTGGTGPWEETQYF. In DNA, the CDR3 is TGCAGCGTTCTGACAGGGGGTACAGGTCCATGGGAAGAGACCCAGTACTTC.

This chain joins TRBV20-1 and TRBJ2-7; TRBD1 agrees at 8 bases. The germline V gene has CDR1 DFQATT and CDR2 SNEGSKA (reference sequence). There are 15 residues in the CDR3. Trimming at V came to 5 bases and at J to 1 base, leaving 10 bases not matched to a gene. The CDR3 DNA sequence: TGCAGTGCTCTAATAAAATGGACAGGGTCCTACGAGCAGTACTTC. It yields the protein CSALIKWTGSYEQYF.

The chain combines TRBV20-1 with TRBJ2-7, with D possibly being TRBD2 (5 bases). The CDR3 has 13 residues. CDR1 and CDR2 (germline): DFQATT, SNEGSKA (reference sequence). V was cut by 0 bases and J by 7 bases, with 13 bases left in between. The CDR3 spells CSARDRLAYEQYF. Written as DNA, the CDR3 is TGCAGTGCTAGAGATAGGTTAGCGTATGAGCAGTACTTC.

This clonotype was observed a handful of times. The chain joins TRBV7-8 to TRBJ2-3; either TRBD1 or TRBD2 may fit D (5 bases each). Trimming cost V 1 base and J 2 bases, with 10 bases left between them. The CDR3 contains 15 residues. Germline CDR1 is SGHVS and CDR2 is FQNEAQ. The CDR3 bases are TGTGCCAGCAGCTTAGTCCGGGGCCCCACAGATACGCAGTATTTT. As protein: CASSLVRGPTDTQYF. Full variable domain (rest looked up from reference TRBV7-8 and TRBJ2-3): GAGVSQSPRYKVAKRGQDVALRCDPISGHVSLFWYQQALGQGPEFLTYFQNEAQLDKSGLPSDRFFAERPEGSVSTLKIQRTQQEDSAVYLCASSLVRGPTDTQYFGPGTRLTVL.

This clonotype has more than one count but fewer than ten. The chain is built from TRBV30 and TRBJ2-1; TRBD1 aligns across 9 bases. V gave up 7 bases and J gave up 9 bases; unmatched junction bases: 13. CDR3 size: 14 residues. Germline loops: CDR1 GTSNPN, CDR2 SVGIG (reference sequence). The CDR3 loop is CASTGTGIFIEQFF. DNA of the CDR3: TGTGCCTCCACCGGGACAGGGATTTTCATTGAGCAGTTCTTC.

This chain connects TRBV19 to TRBJ1-1; no definite D call. Germline CDR1 LNHDA, CDR2 SQIVND (reference sequence). CDR3 length equals 13 residues. V was pared by 5 bases and J by 4 bases, with 11 bases between. CDR3 in amino acids: CASSWYRTTEAFF. In DNA, the CDR3 is TGTGCCAGTAGTTGGTACAGAACCACTGAAGCTTTCTTT.

This clonotype was counted a few times. This rearrangement joins TRBV23-1 to TRBJ2-1; D perhaps matches TRBD2 (6 bases). TRBV23-1 carries the ORF label, with uncertain function. The CDR3 spans 15 residues. The V end was cut by 0 bases, the J end by 0 bases, with 6 bases between. CDR3 in DNA: TGCGCCAGCAGTCAATCGACTAGCTCCTACAATGAGCAGTTCTTC. Encoded protein: CASSQSTSSYNEQFF.

In its sample, this clonotype was seen once. J is TRBJ2-5 and V is TRBV20-1, with D perhaps given as TRBD1 or TRBD2 (5 bases each). Per germline, CDR1 DFQATT and CDR2 SNEGSKA (reference sequence). V lost 3 bases and J 1 base, leaving 15 bases between the germline ends. The CDR3 runs 15 residues. CDR3 residues: CSARGRLAGQETQYF. For the CDR3, the DNA is TGCAGTGCTAGGGGACGACTTGCGGGCCAAGAGACCCAGTACTTC.

This clonotype was found many times. The chain recombines TRBV7-2 with TRBJ2-2, with D tentatively TRBD2 (6 bases). V lost 7 bases, J lost 4 bases, and 13 bases lay in between. The CDR3 is made up of 14 amino acids. Germline V gene lookup returns CDR1 SGHTA and CDR2 FQGNSA. The CDR3 nucleotides are TGTGCCAGCAAAGTGGCGGGGAGCACCGGGGAGCTGTTTTTT. Its translation: CASKVAGSTGELFF.

This chain connects TRBV4-2 to TRBJ2-2; 8 nucleotides align to TRBD2. The ends lost 1 base at V and 7 bases at J; junction bases unmatched: 11. CDR1 and CDR2 from the germline V gene are LGHNA and YNFKEQ. This CDR3 comprises 17 residues. The CDR3 DNA reads as TGTGCCAGCAGCCAAGCGGGAGGGCCACTTCTATTCGGGGAGCTGTTTTTT. Translated: CASSQAGGPLLFGELFF.

This clonotype was seen many times. V and J are TRBV7-2 and TRBJ2-1, with 9 nucleotides matching TRBD2. Germline CDR1 SGHTA, CDR2 FQGNSA. The CDR3 loop spans 16 amino acids. V lost 5 bases and J lost 6; bases outside the gene matches: 11. The CDR3: CASSPYPGLAFNEQFF. CDR3 DNA sequence: TGTGCCAGCAGCCCTTACCCGGGACTAGCTTTCAATGAGCAGTTCTTC. The complete variable domain, with remaining parts taken from reference TRBV7-2 and TRBJ2-1, reads GAGVSQSPSNKVTEKGKDVELRCDPISGHTALYWYRQSLGQGLEFLIYFQGNSAPDKSGLPSDRFSAERTGGSVSTLTIQRTQQEDSAVYLCASSPYPGLAFNEQFFGPGTRLTVL.

This clonotype was seen many times. The V gene is TRBV7-9, the J gene TRBJ2-2; 11 bases line up with TRBD2. This CDR3 is 15 amino acids long. V lost 8 bases to trimming and J lost 8 bases; unmatched junction nucleotides: 10. Germline values: CDR1 SEHNR, CDR2 FQNEAQ (reference sequence). This CDR3 reads CASGRTSGSTGELFF. DNA for the CDR3: TGTGCCAGCGGAAGAACTAGCGGGAGTACAGGGGAGCTGTTTTTT.

This clonotype was seen ten or more times. The V and J genes are TRBV20-1 and TRBJ1-4; perhaps TRBD1 as D (6 bases). CDR3 length: 15 residues. Germline loops: CDR1 DFQATT, CDR2 SNEGSKA (reference sequence). With 2 bases removed from V and 7 bases from J, the gap between germline ends came to 17 bases. In DNA, the CDR3 is TGCAGTGCTAGATCACCGCAGGGGTCTAGTGAAAAACTGTTTTTT. Its protein product is CSARSPQGSSEKLFF.

In its sample, this clonotype was seen many times. The chain employs TRBV7-2 and TRBJ1-5; weak D call: TRBD1 (6 bases). Germline CDR1 SGHTA, CDR2 FQGNSA. The CDR3 is 15 residues long. Trimming removed 5 bases from V and 3 bases from J, with 14 bases in between. The chain's CDR3 is CASSPERGDNQPQHF. CDR3 nucleotide sequence: TGTGCCAGCAGCCCGGAGAGGGGGGACAATCAGCCCCAGCATTTT.

The gene calls are TRBV7-9 and TRBJ1-3, with D unclear. The CDR3 length is 15 residues. Germline V gene lookup returns CDR1 SEHNR and CDR2 FQNEAQ (reference sequence). Trimming stripped 0 bases from V and 7 bases from J, with 13 bases between. This chain's CDR3 is CASSLAGRGMNTIYF. CDR3 coding DNA: TGTGCCAGCAGCTTAGCTGGAAGAGGGATGAACACCATATATTTT.

This chain joins TRBV5-1 and TRBJ1-5; tentatively, D is TRBD1 (5 bases). Trimming left V 1 base short and J 6 bases short, with 11 bases between. This CDR3 contains 14 residues. CDR1 SGHRS and CDR2 YFSETQ come from the germline V gene. In DNA form, the CDR3 reads TGCGCCAGCAGCTTGTCGCAGGGACCTCAGCCCCAGCATTTT. Translation gives CASSLSQGPQPQHF.

At least ten counts were recorded for this clonotype. The CDR3 loop is CASSLTGGQPQHF. The DNA for the CDR3 is TGTGCCAGCAGTTTGACGGGCGGACAGCCCCAGCATTTT. The rearrangement uses TRBV27 and TRBJ1-5, with unresolved D. The CDR3 covers 13 residues. Germline V lookup: CDR1 MNHEY, CDR2 SMNVEV (reference sequence). V was clipped by 3 bases and J by 7 bases, with 10 bases between them.

This clonotype was counted at least ten times. The chain links TRBV14 to TRBJ1-5; D gene uncertain. Trimming cost V 1 base and J 2 bases, with 6 bases left between them. The CDR3 spans 14 residues. CDR1 and CDR2 (germline): SGHDN, FVKESK. CDR3: CASSQGTGNQPQHF. Written as DNA, the CDR3 is TGTGCCAGCAGCCAAGGAACAGGCAATCAGCCCCAGCATTTT.

This clonotype came up many times. V usage is TRBV12-3 or TRBV12-4 and J usage is TRBJ2-1; D may match TRBD1 or TRBD2 (6 bases each). CDR3 length: 15 amino acids. The ends were cut back, 7 bases at V and 8 bases at J, with 21 bases in the middle. The CDR3 loop is CASIQDMGGSDEQFF. The CDR3 DNA reads TGTGCCAGCATCCAGGATATGGGGGGCTCGGATGAGCAGTTCTTC.

This chain joins TRBV5-4 and TRBJ2-2; 8 positions match TRBD2. Germline V gene lookup returns CDR1 SGHNT and CDR2 YYREEE (reference sequence). Germline trimming cut 0 bases from V and 3 bases from J; bases unmatched to any gene: 13. The CDR3 totals 19 residues. The CDR3 is CASSLGVIGTRRHTGELFF. The CDR3 bases are TGTGCCAGCAGCTTGGGAGTGATTGGGACTAGAAGACACACCGGGGAGCTGTTTTTT.

This chain uses TRBV7-6 with TRBJ2-5, with TRBD2 matching 13 bases. With 5 bases clipped from V and 3 bases from J, the junction kept 12 bases outside the gene matches. This CDR3 contains 18 residues. The germline gives CDR1 SGHVS, CDR2 FNYEAQ. This CDR3 reads CASSPRLAGGASEETQYF. The CDR3 nucleotides read TGTGCCAGCAGCCCCCGACTAGCGGGAGGAGCAAGCGAAGAGACCCAGTACTTC.